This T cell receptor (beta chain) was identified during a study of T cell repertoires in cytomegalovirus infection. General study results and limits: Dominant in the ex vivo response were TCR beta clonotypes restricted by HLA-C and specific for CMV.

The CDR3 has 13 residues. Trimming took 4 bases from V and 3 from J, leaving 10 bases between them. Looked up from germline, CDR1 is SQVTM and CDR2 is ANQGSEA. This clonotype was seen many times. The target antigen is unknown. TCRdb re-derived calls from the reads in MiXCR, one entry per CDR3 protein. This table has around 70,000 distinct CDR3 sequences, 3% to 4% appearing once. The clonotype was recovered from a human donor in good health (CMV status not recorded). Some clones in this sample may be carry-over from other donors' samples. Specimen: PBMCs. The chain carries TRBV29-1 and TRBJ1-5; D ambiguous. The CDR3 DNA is TGCAGCGTTGGGGCAGGCCTCAATCAGCCCCAGCATTTT. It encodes CSVGAGLNQPQHF. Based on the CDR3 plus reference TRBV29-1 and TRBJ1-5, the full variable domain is SAVISQKPSRDICQRGTSLTIQCQVDSQVTMMFWYRQQPGQSLTLIATANQGSEATYESGFVIDKFPISRPNLTFSTLTVSNMSPEDSSIYLCSVGAGLNQPQHFGDGTRLSIL.